This TCR beta chain was sequenced in a study of control samples from healthy donors and cancer patients. Assay: immunoSEQ multiplex PCR; the TCRdb copy retains only in-frame clones and omits some. This repertoire shows about 250,000 clones, around 80% found once; its top ten account for roughly 15%. The CDR3 spans 14 residues. CDR1 is SNHLY and CDR2 is FYNNEI in the germline V gene. V was pared by 7 bases and J by 0 bases, with 2 bases of the junction left unmatched. Sequencing was done on a sample of PBMCs. The clonotype comes from a woman in her sixties with lung cancer. The chain has TRBV2 and TRBJ1-1; 10 nucleotides match TRBD1. DNA of the CDR3: TGTGCCAGCATTGGACAGGGGGTGAACACTGAAGCTTTCTTT. Its protein is CASIGQGVNTEAFF.